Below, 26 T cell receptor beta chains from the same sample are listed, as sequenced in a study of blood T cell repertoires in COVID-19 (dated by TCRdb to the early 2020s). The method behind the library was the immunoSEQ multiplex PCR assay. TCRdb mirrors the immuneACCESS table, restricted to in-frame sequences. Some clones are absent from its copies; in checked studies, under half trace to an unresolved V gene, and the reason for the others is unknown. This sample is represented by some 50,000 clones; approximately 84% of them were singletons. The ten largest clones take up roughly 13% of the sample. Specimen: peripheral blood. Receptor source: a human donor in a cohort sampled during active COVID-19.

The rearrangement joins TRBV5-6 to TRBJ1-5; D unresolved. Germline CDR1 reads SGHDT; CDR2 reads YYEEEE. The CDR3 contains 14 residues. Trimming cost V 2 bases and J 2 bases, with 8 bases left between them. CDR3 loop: CASSFGQRNQPQHF. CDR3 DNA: TGTGCCAGCAGCTTTGGGCAGCGCAATCAGCCCCAGCATTTT. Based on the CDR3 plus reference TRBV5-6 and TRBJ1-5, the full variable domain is DAGVTQSPTHLIKTRGQQVTLRCSPKSGHDTVSWYQQALGQGPQFIFQYYEEEERQRGNFPDRFSGHQFPNYSSELNVNALLLGDSALYLCASSFGQRNQPQHFGDGTRLSIL.

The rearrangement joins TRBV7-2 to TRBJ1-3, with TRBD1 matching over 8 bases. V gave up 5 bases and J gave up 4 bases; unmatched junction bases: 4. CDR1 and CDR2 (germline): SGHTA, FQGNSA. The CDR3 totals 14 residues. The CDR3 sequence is CASSAQGAGNTIYF. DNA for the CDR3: TGTGCCAGCAGCGCCCAGGGGGCAGGAAACACCATATATTTT. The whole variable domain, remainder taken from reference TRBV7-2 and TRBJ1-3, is GAGVSQSPSNKVTEKGKDVELRCDPISGHTALYWYRQSLGQGLEFLIYFQGNSAPDKSGLPSDRFSAERTGGSVSTLTIQRTQQEDSAVYLCASSAQGAGNTIYFGEGSWLTVV.

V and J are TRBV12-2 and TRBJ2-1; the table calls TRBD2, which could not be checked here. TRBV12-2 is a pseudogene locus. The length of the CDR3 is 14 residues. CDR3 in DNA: TGTGCAAGTCGCTTTCGCGGGTCGGCGTATGAGCAGTTCTTC. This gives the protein CASRFRGSAYEQFF.

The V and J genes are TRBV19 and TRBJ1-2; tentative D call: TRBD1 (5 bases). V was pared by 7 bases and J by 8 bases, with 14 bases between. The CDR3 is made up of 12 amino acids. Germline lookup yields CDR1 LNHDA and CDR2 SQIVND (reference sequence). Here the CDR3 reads CASTYLGQGYTF. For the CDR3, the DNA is TGTGCCAGTACCTATTTGGGGCAGGGCTACACCTTC.

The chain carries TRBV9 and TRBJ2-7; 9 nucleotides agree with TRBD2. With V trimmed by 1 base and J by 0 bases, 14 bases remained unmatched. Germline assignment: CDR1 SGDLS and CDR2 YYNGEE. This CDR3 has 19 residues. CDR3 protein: CASSVQPLAGPSSSYEQYF. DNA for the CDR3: TGTGCCAGCAGCGTACAGCCCCTAGCGGGACCTTCTAGCTCCTACGAGCAGTACTTC.

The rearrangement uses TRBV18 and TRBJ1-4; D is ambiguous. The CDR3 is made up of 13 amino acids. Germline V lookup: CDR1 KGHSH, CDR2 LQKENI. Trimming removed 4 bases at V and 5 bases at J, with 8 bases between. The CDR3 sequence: CASSLQENEKLFF. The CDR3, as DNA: TGTGCCAGCTCACTTCAGGAAAATGAAAAACTGTTTTTT.

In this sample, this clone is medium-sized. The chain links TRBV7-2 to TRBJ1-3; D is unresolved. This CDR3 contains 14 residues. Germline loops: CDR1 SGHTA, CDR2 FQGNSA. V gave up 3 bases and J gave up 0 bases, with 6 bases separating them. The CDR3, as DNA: TGTGCCAGCAGCTTTGGCCCCTCTGGAAACACCATATATTTT. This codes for CASSFGPSGNTIYF.

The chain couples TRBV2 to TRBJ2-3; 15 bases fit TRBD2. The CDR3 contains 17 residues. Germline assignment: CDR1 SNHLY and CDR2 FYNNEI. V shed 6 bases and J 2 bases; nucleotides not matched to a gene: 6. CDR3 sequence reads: CASSWTSGGGNTDTQYF. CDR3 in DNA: TGTGCCAGCAGCTGGACTAGCGGGGGGGGGAACACAGATACGCAGTATTTT.

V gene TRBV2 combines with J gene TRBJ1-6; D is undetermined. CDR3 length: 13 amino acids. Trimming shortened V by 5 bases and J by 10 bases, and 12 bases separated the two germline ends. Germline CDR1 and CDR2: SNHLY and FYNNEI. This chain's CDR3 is CASSRERGSPLHF. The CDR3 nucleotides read TGTGCCAGCAGTAGGGAGCGCGGATCACCCCTCCACTTT.

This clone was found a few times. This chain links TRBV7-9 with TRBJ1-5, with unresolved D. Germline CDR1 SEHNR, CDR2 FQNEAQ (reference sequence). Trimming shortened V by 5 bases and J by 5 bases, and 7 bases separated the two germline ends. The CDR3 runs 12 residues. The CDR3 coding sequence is TGTGCCAGCAGCCGGAGCGATCAGCCCCAGCATTTT. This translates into CASSRSDQPQHF.

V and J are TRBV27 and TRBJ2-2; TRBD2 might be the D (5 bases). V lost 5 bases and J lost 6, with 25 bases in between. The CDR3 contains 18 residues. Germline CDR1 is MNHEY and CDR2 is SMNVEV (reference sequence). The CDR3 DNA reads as TGTGCCAGCAGTCCGCAAATCCTCGGGGAACCATTTCCCGGGGAGCTGTTTTTT. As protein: CASSPQILGEPFPGELFF.

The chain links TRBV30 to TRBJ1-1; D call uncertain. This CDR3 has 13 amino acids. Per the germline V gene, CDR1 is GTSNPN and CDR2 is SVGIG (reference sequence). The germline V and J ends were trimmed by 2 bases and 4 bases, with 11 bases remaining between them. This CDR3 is CAWSQNFGTEAFF. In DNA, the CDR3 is TGTGCCTGGAGTCAAAATTTCGGCACTGAAGCTTTCTTT.

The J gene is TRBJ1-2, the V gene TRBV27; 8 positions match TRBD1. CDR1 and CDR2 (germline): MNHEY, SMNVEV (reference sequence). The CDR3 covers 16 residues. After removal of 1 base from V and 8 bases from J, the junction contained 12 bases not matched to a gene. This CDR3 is CASSLYGSDRGGGYTF. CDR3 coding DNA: TGTGCCAGCAGTTTATATGGTAGCGACAGGGGAGGAGGCTACACCTTC.

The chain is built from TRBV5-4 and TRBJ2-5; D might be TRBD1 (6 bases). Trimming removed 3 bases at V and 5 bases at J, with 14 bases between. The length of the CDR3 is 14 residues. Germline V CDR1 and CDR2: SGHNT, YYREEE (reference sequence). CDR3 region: CASSSPRGGETQYF. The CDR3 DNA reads TGTGCCAGCAGCTCCCCCAGGGGTGGCGAGACCCAGTACTTC.

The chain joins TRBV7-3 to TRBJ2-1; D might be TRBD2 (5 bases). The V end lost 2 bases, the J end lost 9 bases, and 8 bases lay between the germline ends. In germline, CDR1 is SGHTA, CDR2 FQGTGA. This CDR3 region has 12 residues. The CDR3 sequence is CASSLGGSEQFF. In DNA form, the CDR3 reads TGTGCCAGCAGCTTAGGAGGCAGTGAGCAGTTCTTC.

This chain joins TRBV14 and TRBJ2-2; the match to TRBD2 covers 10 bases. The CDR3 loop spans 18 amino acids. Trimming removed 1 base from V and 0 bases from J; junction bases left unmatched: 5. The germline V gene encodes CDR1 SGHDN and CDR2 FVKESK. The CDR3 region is CASSQVRLAGANTGELFF. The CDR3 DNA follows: TGTGCCAGCAGCCAAGTCAGACTAGCGGGTGCGAACACCGGGGAGCTGTTTTTT.

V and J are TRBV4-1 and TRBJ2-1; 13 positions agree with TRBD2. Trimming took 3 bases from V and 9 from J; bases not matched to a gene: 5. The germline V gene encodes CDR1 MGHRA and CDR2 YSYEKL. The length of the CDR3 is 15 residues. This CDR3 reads CASSQRLAGGGEQFF. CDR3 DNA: TGCGCCAGCAGCCAGCGACTAGCGGGAGGTGGTGAGCAGTTCTTC.

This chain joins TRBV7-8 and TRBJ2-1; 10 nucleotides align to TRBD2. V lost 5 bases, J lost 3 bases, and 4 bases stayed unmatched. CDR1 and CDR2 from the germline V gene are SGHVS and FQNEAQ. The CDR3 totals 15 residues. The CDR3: CASSIGTSVYNEQFF. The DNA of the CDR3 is TGTGCCAGCAGCATCGGGACTAGCGTCTACAATGAGCAGTTCTTC. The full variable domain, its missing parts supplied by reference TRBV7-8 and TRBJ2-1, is GAGVSQSPRYKVAKRGQDVALRCDPISGHVSLFWYQQALGQGPEFLTYFQNEAQLDKSGLPSDRFFAERPEGSVSTLKIQRTQQEDSAVYLCASSIGTSVYNEQFFGPGTRLTVL.

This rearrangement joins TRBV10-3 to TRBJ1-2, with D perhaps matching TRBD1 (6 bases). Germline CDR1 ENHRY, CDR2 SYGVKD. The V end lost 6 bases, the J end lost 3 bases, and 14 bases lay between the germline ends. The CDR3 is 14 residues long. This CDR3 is CAIRQGDSHYGYTF. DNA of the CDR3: TGTGCCATCAGACAGGGAGATTCCCACTATGGCTACACCTTC.

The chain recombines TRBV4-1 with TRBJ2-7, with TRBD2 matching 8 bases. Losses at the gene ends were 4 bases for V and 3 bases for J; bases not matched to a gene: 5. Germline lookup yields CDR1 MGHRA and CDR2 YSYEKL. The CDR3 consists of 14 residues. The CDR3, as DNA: TGCGCCAGCAGCCCCGGTAGCGGGGTCTACGAGCAGTACTTC. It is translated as CASSPGSGVYEQYF.

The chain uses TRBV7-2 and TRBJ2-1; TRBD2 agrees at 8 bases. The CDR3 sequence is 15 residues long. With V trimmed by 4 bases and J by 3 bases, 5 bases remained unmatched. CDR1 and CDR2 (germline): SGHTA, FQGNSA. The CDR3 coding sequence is TGTGCCAGCAGCTCCGGGGGGGGAAACTACAATGAGCAGTTCTTC. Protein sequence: CASSSGGGNYNEQFF.

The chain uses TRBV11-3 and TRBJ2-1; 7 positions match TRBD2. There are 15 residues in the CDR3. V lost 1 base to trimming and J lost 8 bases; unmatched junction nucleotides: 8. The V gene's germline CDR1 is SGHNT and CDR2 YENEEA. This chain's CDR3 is CASSLGSPGLYEQFF. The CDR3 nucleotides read TGTGCCAGCAGCTTAGGTTCTCCGGGACTATATGAGCAGTTCTTC. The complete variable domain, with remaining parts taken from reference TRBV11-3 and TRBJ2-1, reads EAGVVQSPRYKIIEKKQPVAFWCNPISGHNTLYWYLQNLGQGPELLIRYENEEAVDDSQLPKDRFSAERLKGVDSTLKIQPAELGDSAVYLCASSLGSPGLYEQFFGPGTRLTVL.

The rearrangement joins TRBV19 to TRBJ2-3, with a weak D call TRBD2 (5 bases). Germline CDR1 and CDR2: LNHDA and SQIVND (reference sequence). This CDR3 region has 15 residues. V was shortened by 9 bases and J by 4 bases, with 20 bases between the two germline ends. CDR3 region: CASSPRRELADTQYF. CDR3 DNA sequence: TGTGCCAGCTCCCCCCGACGGGAATTAGCAGATACGCAGTATTTT.

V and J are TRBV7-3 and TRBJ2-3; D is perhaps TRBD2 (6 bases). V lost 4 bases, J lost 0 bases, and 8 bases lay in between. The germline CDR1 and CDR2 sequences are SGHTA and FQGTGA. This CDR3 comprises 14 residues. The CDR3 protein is CASSSSGSTDTQYF. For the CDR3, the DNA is TGTGCCAGCAGCTCCAGCGGGAGCACAGATACGCAGTATTTT.

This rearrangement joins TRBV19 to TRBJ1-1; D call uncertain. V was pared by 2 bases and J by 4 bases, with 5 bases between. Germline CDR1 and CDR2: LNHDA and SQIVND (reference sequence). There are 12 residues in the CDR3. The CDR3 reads CASSISRTEAFF. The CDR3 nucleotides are TGTGCCAGTAGTATATCCCGCACTGAAGCTTTCTTT.

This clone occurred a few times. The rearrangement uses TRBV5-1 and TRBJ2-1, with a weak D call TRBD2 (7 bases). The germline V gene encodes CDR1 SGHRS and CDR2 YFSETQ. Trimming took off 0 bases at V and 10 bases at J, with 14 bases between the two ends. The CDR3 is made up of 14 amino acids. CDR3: CASSLGPGGREQFF. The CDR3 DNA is TGCGCCAGCAGCTTGGGTCCGGGGGGCCGCGAGCAGTTCTTC.